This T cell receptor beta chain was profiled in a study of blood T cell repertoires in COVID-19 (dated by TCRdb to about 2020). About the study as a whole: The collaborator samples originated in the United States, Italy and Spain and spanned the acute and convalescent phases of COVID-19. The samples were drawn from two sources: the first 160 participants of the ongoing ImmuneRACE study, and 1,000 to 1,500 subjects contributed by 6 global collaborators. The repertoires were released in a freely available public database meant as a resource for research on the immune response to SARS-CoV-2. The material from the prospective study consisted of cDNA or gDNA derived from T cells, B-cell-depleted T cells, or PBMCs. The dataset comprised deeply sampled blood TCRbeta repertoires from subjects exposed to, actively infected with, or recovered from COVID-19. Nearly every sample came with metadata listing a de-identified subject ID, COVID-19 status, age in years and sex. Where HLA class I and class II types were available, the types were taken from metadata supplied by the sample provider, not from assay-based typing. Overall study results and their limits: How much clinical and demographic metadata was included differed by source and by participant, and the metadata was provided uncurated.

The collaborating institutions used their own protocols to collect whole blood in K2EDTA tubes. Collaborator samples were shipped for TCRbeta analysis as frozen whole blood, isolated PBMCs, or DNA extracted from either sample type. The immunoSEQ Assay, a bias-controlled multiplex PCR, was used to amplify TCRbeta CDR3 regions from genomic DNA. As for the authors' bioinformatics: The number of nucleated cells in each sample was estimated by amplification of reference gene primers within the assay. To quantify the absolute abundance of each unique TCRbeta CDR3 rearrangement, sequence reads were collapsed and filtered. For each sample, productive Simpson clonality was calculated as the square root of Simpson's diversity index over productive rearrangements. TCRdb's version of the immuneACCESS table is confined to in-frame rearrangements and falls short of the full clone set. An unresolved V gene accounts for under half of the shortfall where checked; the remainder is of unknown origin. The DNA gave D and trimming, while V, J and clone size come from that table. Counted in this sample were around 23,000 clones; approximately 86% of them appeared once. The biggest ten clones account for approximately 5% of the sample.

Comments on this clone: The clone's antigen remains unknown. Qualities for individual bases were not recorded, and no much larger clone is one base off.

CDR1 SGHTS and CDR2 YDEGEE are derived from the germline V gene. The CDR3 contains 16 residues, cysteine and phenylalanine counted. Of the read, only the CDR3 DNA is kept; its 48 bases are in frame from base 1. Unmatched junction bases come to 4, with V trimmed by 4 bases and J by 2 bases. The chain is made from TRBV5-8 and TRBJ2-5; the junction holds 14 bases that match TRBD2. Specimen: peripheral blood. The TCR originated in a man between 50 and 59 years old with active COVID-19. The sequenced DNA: TGTGCCAGCAGCCCGGGACTAGCGGGGGATCAAGAGACCCAGTACTTC. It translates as CASSPGLAGDQETQYF.